This is a list of T cell receptor beta chains from one sample in a study of regulatory T cells in long-lasting Graves disease. TCRdb processed the multiplex PCR reads anew with MiXCR; each CDR3 protein has one entry. Of about 450,000 distinct CDR3 sequences in the sample, around 24% were seen once. Sequenced here: peripheral blood mononuclear cells (PBMCs), sampled when the disease was refractory, from a patient treated with antithyroid drugs. These receptor sequences come from a female donor with Graves disease. The CDR3 runs from the conserved cysteine through the conserved F or W. D genes are given only for firm matches. Clone size is not always given. Where it is, it says once, few, many or a class for expanded clones.

V	J	D	size	CDR3	DNA
TRBV15	TRBJ2-2	-	-	CATSREGWVTGELFF	TGTGCCACCAGCAGAGAGGGCTGGGTCACCGGGGAGCTGTTTTTT
TRBV18	TRBJ1-1	-	few	CASSRPREGNTEAFF	TGTGCCAGCTCACGTCCCCGGGAGGGTAACACTGAAGCTTTCTTT
TRBV28	TRBJ2-5	-	many	CASRFKQTQYF	TGTGCCAGCAGATTTAAACAGACCCAGTACTTC
TRBV7-2	TRBJ2-2	-	-	CASSEDRTGTGWTGELSF	TGTGCCAGCAGCGAAGATCGCACCGGGACTGGGTGGACCGGGGAGCTGTCTTTT
TRBV7-2	TRBJ2-7	TRBD1	-	CASSLEWTGPYEQYF	TGTGCCAGCAGCTTAGAATGGACAGGACCGTACGAGCAGTACTTC
TRBV7-9	TRBJ2-7	-	few	CASSSGVPSAYEQYF	TGTGCCAGCAGCTCGGGGGTGCCCTCAGCCTACGAGCAGTACTTC
TRBV27	TRBJ2-2	TRBD2	many	CASRAGGFTGELFF	TGTGCCAGCAGAGCGGGAGGTTTCACCGGGGAGCTGTTTTTT
TRBV27	TRBJ1-5	-	-	CASSFTGYDQPQHF	TGTGCCAGCAGTTTTACGGGGTATGACCAGCCCCAGCATTTT
TRBV2	TRBJ2-7	TRBD2	many	CASKITSGRSYEQYF	TGTGCCAGCAAAATCACTAGCGGGCGCTCCTACGAGCAGTACTTC
TRBV2	TRBJ2-7	-	many	CASTGAPSSYEQYF	TGTGCCAGCACAGGGGCTCCTAGCTCCTACGAGCAGTACTTC
TRBV19	TRBJ1-5	TRBD1	few	CASRLQGMDQPQHF	TGTGCCAGTAGGCTACAGGGGATGGATCAGCCCCAGCATTTT
TRBV6-1	TRBJ2-5	-	many	CASRGQGGGMGTQYF	TGTGCCAGCAGGGGGCAAGGAGGGGGTATGGGGACCCAGTACTTC
TRBV6-1	TRBJ2-7	-	many	CASGSGATYEQYF	TGTGCCAGCGGTAGCGGAGCTACCTACGAGCAGTACTTC
TRBV27	TRBJ2-7	-	-	CASSLFLGYEQYF	TGTGCCAGCAGTTTATTCTTGGGCTACGAGCAGTACTTC
TRBV10-3	TRBJ1-4	-	many	CAISEYRPTTNEKLFF	TGTGCCATCAGTGAGTACAGACCTACAACTAATGAAAAACTGTTTTTT
TRBV6-5	TRBJ2-6	-	-	CASSYPPPGKIQIYAISGANVLTF	TGTGCCAGCAGTTACCCCCCTCCGGGAAAAATACAAATCTATGCGATCTCTGGGGCCAACGTCCTGACTTTC
TRBV2	TRBJ2-4	TRBD1	few	CASSEQGAVGDKNIQYF	TGTGCCAGCAGTGAACAGGGGGCCGTTGGGGACAAAAACATTCAGTACTTC
TRBV12-3/TRBV12-4	TRBJ2-2	-	few	CASSSLAGTGELFF	TGTGCCAGCAGTTCTCTGGCCGGGACCGGGGAGCTGTTTTTT
TRBV28	TRBJ1-5	-	few	CASSLVQGSQPQHF	TGTGCCAGCAGTTTAGTGCAGGGCTCTCAGCCCCAGCATTTT
TRBV6-1	TRBJ2-7	TRBD2	-	CASSPRTSGRLYEQYF	TGTGCCAGCAGTCCGCGGACTAGCGGGAGGTTGTACGAGCAGTACTTC
TRBV27	TRBJ1-2	-	many	CASSFRAANYGYTF	TGTGCCAGCAGTTTCCGGGCAGCTAACTATGGCTACACCTTC
TRBV15	TRBJ2-7	-	many	CATSRVRRSEQYF	TGTGCCACCAGCAGAGTACGACGCTCCGAGCAGTACTTC
TRBV19	TRBJ2-2	TRBD1	-	CDSSLRDRGFAGELFF	TGTGACAGTAGTCTCCGGGACAGGGGTTTTGCCGGGGAGCTGTTTTTT
TRBV7-9	TRBJ1-6	-	-	CASSSLDRLRNSPLHF	TGTGCCAGCAGCTCATTAGACAGGCTGAGGAATTCACCCCTCCACTTT
TRBV7-3	TRBJ2-7	-	few	CASSLTAGWEQYF	TGTGCCAGCAGCTTAACGGCAGGGTGGGAGCAGTACTTC
TRBV5-1	TRBJ1-6	-	few	CASSLVGAGSPLHF	TGCGCCAGCAGCTTGGTAGGGGCTGGTTCACCCCTCCACTTT
TRBV9	TRBJ1-3	-	-	CASSVVGSGNTIYF	TGTGCCAGCAGCGTAGTGGGGTCTGGAAACACCATATATTTT
TRBV29-1	TRBJ1-1	-	many	CSVANYGINTEAFF	TGCAGCGTTGCCAACTACGGAATTAACACTGAAGCTTTCTTT